This T cell receptor beta chain emerged from a study of blood T cell repertoires in COVID-19. Turning to the study itself: Acute-phase and convalescent COVID-19 samples originated in the United States, Italy and Spain.

The repertoire was sequenced with immunoSEQ multiplex PCR; TCRdb's copy has only in-frame clones and lacks some. The table records more than 300,000 clones, approximately 85% of them present only once. The clonotype comes from a woman aged 45-65 years with acute or convalescent COVID-19. Sequencing was carried out using peripheral blood.

This CDR3 is CASSQGQGRYTF. CDR3 DNA: TGTGCCAGCAGCCAAGGACAGGGGCGCTACACCTTC. The chain employs TRBV3-1 (or the pseudogene TRBV3-2) and TRBJ1-2; TRBD1 aligns across 8 bases. J was trimmed by 9 bases and V by 1 base; bases with no gene match: 1. Germline CDR1 is LGHDT and CDR2 is YNNKEL (reference sequence). The CDR3 sequence is 12 residues long.